One and the same sample provided the 13 T cell receptor beta chains below, sequenced in a study of blood T cell repertoires in COVID-19. Generated by immunoSEQ multiplex PCR, the TCRdb table keeps only in-frame clones and is missing some. This table holds under 20,000 clones, approximately 80% found once. Sequenced material: peripheral blood. These receptors all come from an elderly man with active COVID-19.

The CDR3 DNA sequence: TGCGCCAGCAGAGCCGGGACTAGCGGGACAGATACGCAGTATTTT. Protein product: CASRAGTSGTDTQYF. The V gene is TRBV5-1, the J gene TRBJ2-3; 12 bases are a match to TRBD2. The CDR3 consists of 15 residues. Germline CDR1 and CDR2: SGHRS and YFSETQ. V shed 5 bases, J shed 3 bases, and the junction held 4 bases outside the gene matches.

This chain joins TRBV2 and TRBJ2-5; TRBD1 might be the D (6 bases). Germline values: CDR1 SNHLY, CDR2 FYNNEI. Trimming shortened V by 4 bases and J by 4 bases, and 13 bases separated the two germline ends. The CDR3 is 14 residues long. This CDR3 is CASSVGGLTETQYF. CDR3 DNA: TGTGCCAGCAGTGTTGGGGGCTTGACAGAGACCCAGTACTTC.

The CDR3 DNA reads as TGTGCTAGTGGTTTGGGGCGCGGGACAGGCACAGATACGCAGTATTTT. Amino acids: CASGLGRGTGTDTQYF. This chain joins TRBV12-5 and TRBJ2-3; perhaps TRBD1 as D (7 bases). The CDR3 extends over 16 amino acids. Germline V CDR1 and CDR2: LGHNT, FRNRAP. The germline V and J ends were trimmed by 1 base and 1 base, with 12 bases remaining between them.

The genes are TRBV30 and TRBJ1-2, with 8 bases identical to TRBD1. This CDR3 is built from 15 residues. Germline lookup yields CDR1 GTSNPN and CDR2 SVGIG (reference sequence). V lost 0 bases, J lost 6 bases, and 9 bases stayed unmatched. The CDR3 protein is CAWSVSGQAKNGYTF. The CDR3 DNA reads as TGTGCCTGGAGTGTATCGGGACAGGCGAAAAATGGCTACACCTTC.

The J gene is TRBJ2-7, the V gene TRBV9; D is ambiguous. Germline assignment: CDR1 SGDLS and CDR2 YYNGEE. The CDR3 runs 15 residues. The V and J ends lost 0 bases and 0 bases respectively, with 10 bases between them. The CDR3 DNA is TGTGCCAGCAGCGTAGGTAGTTCCCCCTCCTACGAGCAGTACTTC. Translated: CASSVGSSPSYEQYF.

The rearrangement links TRBV3-1 (or the pseudogene TRBV3-2) to TRBJ2-2; 14 bases align to TRBD2. The germline CDR1 and CDR2 sequences are LGHDT and YNNKEL (reference sequence). With 6 bases clipped from V and 2 bases from J, the junction kept 5 bases outside the gene matches. The CDR3 is made up of 17 amino acids. The CDR3 DNA is TGTGCCAGCAGGGGACTAGCGGGAGAATCAAACACCGGGGAGCTGTTTTTT. This encodes CASRGLAGESNTGELFF.

This clone showed up just once. The rearrangement joins TRBV27 to TRBJ2-7; 10 bases map to TRBD1. CDR1 and CDR2 from the germline V gene are MNHEY and SMNVEV (reference sequence). With 6 bases clipped from V and 2 bases from J, the junction kept 1 base outside the gene matches. This CDR3 region has 13 residues. CDR3 sequence: CASRGTGAYEQYF. As DNA, the CDR3 is TGTGCCAGCAGAGGGACAGGGGCCTACGAGCAGTACTTC.

The rearrangement links TRBV9 to TRBJ2-1; 8 bases align to TRBD2. Germline-derived CDR1 and CDR2 are SGDLS and YYNGEE. The junction had 6 bases not matched to a gene; V was cut back by 4 bases and J by 3 bases. The CDR3 spans 15 residues. The CDR3 region has the DNA TGTGCCAGCAGCCGGGGGGGCGGGAGCTACAATGAGCAGTTCTTC. Translated, it gives CASSRGGGSYNEQFF. The complete variable domain, with remaining parts taken from reference TRBV9 and TRBJ2-1, reads DSGVTQTPKHLITATGQRVTLRCSPRSGDLSVYWYQQSLDQGLQFLIQYYNGEERAKGNILERFSAQQFPDLHSELNLSSLELGDSALYFCASSRGGGSYNEQFFGPGTRLTVL.

A single count supports this clone. J is TRBJ1-1 and V is TRBV18; possible D gene TRBD1, 5 bases. The germline gives CDR1 KGHSH, CDR2 LQKENI. The CDR3 sequence is 13 residues long. The germline V and J ends were trimmed by 6 bases and 1 base, with 9 bases remaining between them. CDR3 sequence (DNA): TGTGCCAGCTCCCCCGGGGGGAACACTGAAGCTTTCTTT. It encodes CASSPGGNTEAFF.

The genes are TRBV19 and TRBJ2-2; D may be TRBD1 (6 bases). This CDR3 has 15 amino acids. Germline CDR1 reads LNHDA; CDR2 reads SQIVND (reference sequence). With 9 bases removed from V and 5 bases from J, the gap between germline ends came to 19 bases. The chain's CDR3 is CASRRSPQGTGELFF. CDR3 sequence (DNA): TGTGCCAGCCGCCGATCTCCCCAGGGGACCGGGGAGCTGTTTTTT.

The chain carries TRBV29-1 and TRBJ2-1; 13 bases are shared with TRBD2. This CDR3 spans 17 amino acids. The trim removed 4 bases at V and 0 bases at J, leaving 6 bases unmatched. Germline V lookup: CDR1 SQVTM, CDR2 ANQGSEA. In DNA form, the CDR3 reads TGCAGCGTTGTCGGACTAGCGGGAGCCCCCTCCTACAATGAGCAGTTCTTC. The encoded protein is CSVVGLAGAPSYNEQFF.

The J gene is TRBJ2-6, the V gene TRBV28, with 11 bases matching TRBD1. J was trimmed by 1 base and V by 8 bases; bases with no gene match: 4. Germline assignment: CDR1 MDHEN and CDR2 SYDVKM. CDR3 size: 16 residues. The CDR3 DNA sequence: TGTGCCAGCTCCGGGACAGGGGGTTCTGGGGCCAACGTCCTGACTTTC. Translating it yields CASSGTGGSGANVLTF.

This clone showed up just once. The chain has TRBV5-4 and TRBJ2-1, with 10 positions matching TRBD2. CDR3 size: 16 residues. The J segment lost 4 bases and the V segment lost 0 bases, leaving 4 bases of the junction unmatched. Germline V lookup: CDR1 SGHNT, CDR2 YYREEE (reference sequence). Here the CDR3 DNA reads TGTGCCAGCAGCTTGGGGACTAGCGGTCTTTACAATGAGCAGTTCTTC. Residues: CASSLGTSGLYNEQFF.